Included here is one T cell receptor (beta chain) sequence, with context. It may be a read error: a sequence one base away is much more abundant. Germline loops: CDR1 MNHNS, CDR2 SASEGT. The CDR3 sequence is 14 residues long. The V gene lost 3 bases and the J gene lost 1 base, with 9 bases spanning the gap. It was RNA transcripts that yielded the amplified TCR beta CDR3 regions. First-round RT-PCR of the TCR CDR3 relied on the HTBI primer set. TCRdb independently ran MiXCR on the multiplex PCR reads; one entry per CDR3 protein. The sample yields approximately 590,000 distinct CDR3 sequences, around a sixth seen once. The record originates from a study of T cells in Graves' hyperthyroidism and ophthalmopathy.

The receptor comes from a woman in her twenties or thirties with Graves' hyperthyroidism. The specimen was blood. The V and J genes are TRBV6-1 and TRBJ1-2, with D hard to call. In DNA form, the CDR3 reads TGTGCCAGCAGTGATCTGTCTGTTAACTATGGCTACACCTTC. This gives the protein CASSDLSVNYGYTF.